This is a list of T cell receptor beta chains from one sample in a study of shared clonotypes between healthy human individuals. Only in-frame clones appear in the TCRdb table, and some are missing; sequencing was by immunoSEQ multiplex PCR. Found here are 550,000 to 800,000 clones, roughly 70% of them singletons; the top ten hold over 1.5%. Sequencing was performed on memory CD4+ T cells sorted from blood. The receptors were sampled from a woman aged 25 to 39 in good health. The CDR3 runs from the conserved cysteine through the conserved F or W. The order of the fields is CDR3 protein, CDR3 DNA, V gene, clone size, D gene, CDR3 length, J gene. The D gene is left open where the match is weak. The listing skips clone size in some rows; elsewhere it reads once, few, many or a size class.

CAWSQGRDTQYF | TGTGCCTGGAGTCAAGGACGGGATACGCAGTATTTT | TRBV30 | NA | NA | 12 | TRBJ2-3
CASRLTAGKWNEQFF | TGTGCCTCTCGATTGACTGCGGGAAAGTGGAATGAGCAGTTCTTC | TRBV7-8 | few | NA | 15 | TRBJ2-1
CASSSRWGVPYEQYF | TGTGCCAGCAGCTCCCGGTGGGGGGTCCCCTACGAGCAGTACTTC | TRBV5-8 | NA | NA | 15 | TRBJ2-7
CASSPSGGVYNEQFF | TGTGCCAGCAGCCCTAGCGGTGGGGTTTACAATGAGCAGTTCTTC | TRBV11-3 | NA | TRBD2 | 15 | TRBJ2-1
CASSPRTPNYGYTF | TGTGCCAGCAGTCCCAGGACACCTAACTATGGCTACACCTTC | TRBV28 | NA | NA | 14 | TRBJ1-2
CASSFEGLRGGYTF | TGTGCCAGCAGCTTTGAGGGGTTGAGAGGTGGCTACACCTTC | TRBV7-9 | NA | NA | 14 | TRBJ1-2
CASSDSGEGSPLHF | TGTGCCAGCAGTGACTCGGGGGAAGGTTCACCCCTCCACTTT | TRBV6-4 | NA | NA | 14 | TRBJ1-6
CASSKTGSNEQFF | TGTGCCAGCAGCAAGACAGGGTCCAATGAGCAGTTCTTC | TRBV5-8 | NA | TRBD1 | 13 | TRBJ2-1
CASSSFAGGFKETQYF | TGTGCCAGCAGTTCTTTCGCGGGAGGGTTCAAAGAGACCCAGTACTTC | TRBV28 | NA | TRBD2 | 16 | TRBJ2-5
CASSELDYGYTF | TGTGCCAGCAGTGAACTCGACTATGGCTACACCTTC | TRBV6-1 | NA | NA | 12 | TRBJ1-2
CASSLGTGSSYEQYF | TGTGCCAGCAGCTTAGGGACAGGGAGCTCCTACGAGCAGTACTTC | TRBV7-3 | NA | TRBD1 | 15 | TRBJ2-7
CASSPPSVETQYF | TGTGCCAGCTCACCACCGTCGGTGGAGACCCAGTACTTC | TRBV18 | NA | NA | 13 | TRBJ2-5
CSVPQSGRRTDTQYF | TGCAGCGTTCCTCAAAGCGGGAGGAGGACAGATACGCAGTATTTT | TRBV29-1 | few | TRBD2 | 15 | TRBJ2-3
CASSLGVPGSGYTF | TGTGCCAGCAGCTTAGGGGTCCCTGGTTCGGGCTACACCTTC | TRBV7-6 | few | NA | 14 | TRBJ1-2
CASYRGTGYGYTF | TGTGCCTCATACCGCGGGACGGGGTATGGCTACACCTTC | TRBV10-3 | NA | NA | 13 | TRBJ1-2
CASSLAVAADTQYF | TGTGCCAGCAGCTTAGCGGTAGCGGCTGATACGCAGTATTTT | TRBV7-9 | few | NA | 14 | TRBJ2-3
CASSSQGAGHETQYF | TGTGCCAGCAGTTCCCAGGGGGCAGGTCACGAGACCCAGTACTTC | TRBV28 | few | TRBD1 | 15 | TRBJ2-5
CASSPAGGPNQQFF | TGTGCCAGCAGCCCAGCGGGAGGGCCCAATCAGCAGTTCTTC | TRBV7-3 | many | TRBD2 | 14 | TRBJ2-1
CASSGWNGRHRQETQYF | TGTGCCAGCAGTGGGTGGAACGGGAGGCACCGACAAGAGACCCAGTACTTC | TRBV7-8 | few | TRBD2 | 17 | TRBJ2-5
CASSILDSPNTEAFF | TGTGCCAGTAGTATCCTGGACAGCCCGAACACTGAAGCTTTCTTT | TRBV19 | NA | NA | 15 | TRBJ1-1
CASRQGISGNTIYF | TGCGCCAGCAGACAGGGGATTTCTGGAAACACCATATATTTT | TRBV5-1 | NA | TRBD1 | 14 | TRBJ1-3
CASSHRALNEKLFF | TGCGCCAGCAGCCACAGGGCTCTTAATGAAAAACTGTTTTTT | TRBV5-1 | NA | NA | 14 | TRBJ1-4
CASSRVQYEQYF | TGTGCCAGCAGCCGAGTCCAGTACGAGCAGTACTTC | TRBV6-1 | NA | NA | 12 | TRBJ2-7
CASSTHSGWVKNIQYF | TGTGCCAGCAGTACTCATTCCGGCTGGGTCAAAAACATTCAGTACTTC | TRBV7-2 | once | NA | 16 | TRBJ2-4
CASSFTDGRAAFF | TGTGCCAGCAGTTTTACCGACGGCCGCGCGGCTTTCTTT | TRBV6-5 | NA | NA | 13 | TRBJ1-1
CASSSRGLAGVISDTQYF | TGTGCCAGCAGTTCCCGGGGACTAGCGGGAGTAATATCAGATACGCAGTATTTT | TRBV27 | few | TRBD2 | 18 | TRBJ2-3
CASSPVLGNTIYF | TGTGCCAGCAGCCCCGTCCTGGGAAACACCATATATTTT | TRBV28 | NA | NA | 13 | TRBJ1-3
CASSTAQGRSEAFF | TGTGCCAGTAGTACCGCCCAGGGGAGGTCTGAAGCTTTCTTT | TRBV19 | NA | NA | 14 | TRBJ1-1
CASSEQGISGVYNEQFF | TGTGCCAGTAGTGAACAGGGGATCTCAGGGGTTTACAATGAGCAGTTCTTC | TRBV19 | NA | TRBD1 | 17 | TRBJ2-1
CASSRLAPASTDTQYF | TGTGCCAGCTCCAGGTTAGCGCCCGCTAGCACAGATACGCAGTATTTT | TRBV6-4 | NA | NA | 16 | TRBJ2-3
CASTRGRTGGGYGYTF | TGTGCCAGCACCCGGGGGCGGACAGGGGGCGGGTATGGCTACACCTTC | TRBV28 | NA | TRBD1 | 16 | TRBJ1-2
CASKAGKQAIYGELFF | TGTGCCAGCAAAGCAGGAAAACAGGCTATTTACGGGGAGCTGTTTTTT | TRBV27 | NA | NA | 16 | TRBJ2-2
CSVDRGNEQFF | TGCAGCGTTGACCGGGGCAATGAGCAGTTCTTC | TRBV29-1 | NA | NA | 11 | TRBJ2-1
CASGSIYSNYGYTF | TGTGCCAGCGGATCCATTTATTCTAACTATGGCTACACCTTC | TRBV28 | NA | NA | 14 | TRBJ1-2
CSARWGYEQYF | TGCAGTGCGAGGTGGGGCTACGAGCAGTACTTC | TRBV20-1 | NA | NA | 11 | TRBJ2-7
CASSPLGGNQPQHF | TGTGCCAGCAGCCCTTTGGGTGGGAATCAGCCCCAGCATTTT | TRBV6-5 | NA | NA | 14 | TRBJ1-5
CASSDSESSYNEQFF | TGTGCCAGCAGTGACTCGGAGAGCTCCTACAATGAGCAGTTCTTC | TRBV6-4 | NA | NA | 15 | TRBJ2-1
CASSPEFYEQYF | TGTGCCAGCAGTCCGGAATTCTACGAGCAGTACTTC | TRBV28 | NA | NA | 12 | TRBJ2-7
CASSPGTDPNYEQYF | TGTGCCAGCAGCCCGGGGACAGATCCCAACTACGAGCAGTACTTC | TRBV7-9 | few | TRBD1 | 15 | TRBJ2-7
CASSPGNLYQPQHF | TGTGCCAGCTCACCAGGGAACCTTTATCAGCCCCAGCATTTT | TRBV18 | once | NA | 14 | TRBJ1-5
CASSLASRATGELFF | TGCGCCAGCAGCTTGGCTAGCAGAGCCACCGGGGAGCTGTTTTTT | TRBV5-1 | NA | NA | 15 | TRBJ2-2
CASSLRTGQATEAFF | TGTGCCAGCAGCTTAAGGACAGGGCAAGCGACTGAAGCTTTCTTT | TRBV5-6 | NA | TRBD1 | 15 | TRBJ1-1
CASSPQVSGAGQPQHF | TGTGCCAGCAGCCCACAGGTGTCAGGGGCCGGACAGCCCCAGCATTTT | TRBV7-2 | NA | NA | 16 | TRBJ1-5
CASSFAGTGAFNQPQHF | TGTGCCAGCAGTTTCGCCGGGACAGGGGCCTTCAATCAGCCCCAGCATTTT | TRBV28 | NA | TRBD1 | 17 | TRBJ1-5
CSVLQGETQYF | TGCAGCGTTCTTCAGGGAGAGACCCAGTACTTC | TRBV29-1 | few | NA | 11 | TRBJ2-5
CASSPSHEEQFF | TGTGCCAGCAGCCCCAGTCATGAAGAGCAGTTCTTC | TRBV7-9 | few | NA | 12 | TRBJ2-1
CASSEKERSAFF | TGTGCCAGCAGTGAAAAGGAAAGATCGGCTTTCTTT | TRBV6-1 | NA | NA | 12 | TRBJ1-1
CASSIYRGFGANVLTF | TGTGCCAGTAGTATTTACAGGGGGTTCGGGGCCAACGTCCTGACTTTC | TRBV19 | many | TRBD1 | 16 | TRBJ2-6
CASTHWGNEQFF | TGTGCCAGCACCCATTGGGGGAATGAGCAGTTCTTC | TRBV27 | NA | NA | 12 | TRBJ2-1
CASSSGQVPYEQYF | TGCGCCAGCAGCTCTGGACAGGTTCCCTACGAGCAGTACTTC | TRBV5-1 | NA | TRBD1 | 14 | TRBJ2-7
CASSSGRNQETQYF | TGCGCCAGCAGCTCGGGTCGAAACCAAGAGACCCAGTACTTC | TRBV5-1 | NA | NA | 14 | TRBJ2-5
CASSHPGLGEQYF | TGTGCCAGCAGTCACCCCGGACTTGGGGAGCAGTACTTC | TRBV6-5 | NA | NA | 13 | TRBJ2-7
CASSFGGLKTQYF | TGTGCCAGCAGTTTTGGGGGCTTGAAGACCCAGTACTTC | TRBV25-1 | NA | NA | 13 | TRBJ2-5